This is a list of T cell receptor beta chains from one sample in a study of shared clonotypes between healthy human individuals. Assay: immunoSEQ multiplex PCR; the TCRdb copy retains only in-frame clones and omits some. The sample carries a few million clones, approximately 92% recorded once. The specimen sequenced was naive CD4+ T cells sorted from blood. All receptors derive from a man in his late teens or twenties in good health. CDR3s leave out the opening cysteine and the closing phenylalanine or tryptophan. Only some rows state a clone size, as once, few, many or a class for expanded clones.

abundance | v_gene | CDR3aa
NA | TRBV7-2 | ASSRPGTGATGELF
NA | TRBV5-1 | ASSDHDRSSYEQY
NA | TRBV6-1 | ASSEGLAGITGELF
NA | TRBV6-6 | ATKDRVLAGELF
NA | TRBV5-1 | ASSPKERNTDTQY
NA | TRBV28 | ASSFRVAYEQY
NA | TRBV5-4 | ASSLGGDRGREKLF
NA | TRBV15 | ATSRETSGSFEQY
NA | TRBV7-2 | ASSFLGTGGNSPLH
NA | TRBV30 | AWSVRANTEAF
NA | TRBV19 | ASRSAGLNYGYT
NA | TRBV4-1 | ASSQSGLVGYNEQF
NA | TRBV13 | ASSSGQGAHGYT
NA | TRBV6-5 | ASGGVYEQF
NA | TRBV5-1 | ASSGGAGETQY
NA | TRBV5-6 | ASSLLPGGPTDTQY
NA | TRBV10-3 | AISDGPWGSPLH
NA | TRBV15 | ATSRSGTSYEQY
NA | TRBV2 | ASSITGTGELF
NA | TRBV9 | ASSPEVGGGAGANVLT
NA | TRBV5-1 | ASSLGQVTDTQY
NA | TRBV7-2 | ASTRSMGYEQY
NA | TRBV28 | ASIKGETQY
once | TRBV6-5 | ASSYGIGFYGYT
NA | TRBV5-1 | ASTLVGGAYEQY
NA | TRBV27 | ASSLGAGWVTDTQY
NA | TRBV6-5 | ASSYSRAWRETQY
NA | TRBV27 | ASSYRSSLYGYT
NA | TRBV5-4 | ASSLAPGLAGETQY
few | TRBV12-5 | ASSGGRGEAF
NA | TRBV19 | ASTGPGQQPQH
NA | TRBV30 | AWSRAGVEAF
NA | TRBV11-3 | ASSIDTGANEQF
NA | TRBV19 | ASSPGQGTLLNEQF
NA | TRBV6-1 | ASSGPRAGDTEAF
NA | TRBV7-2 | ASSLNSGLNQPQH
NA | TRBV28 | ASSYSVNTEAF
NA | TRBV12-1 | ASSFVWAGGVCQETQY
NA | TRBV21-1 | ASSKGAGDNRDTQY
NA | TRBV7-2 | ASSTQSWWGESTDTQY
few | TRBV28 | ASSLAGKGQPQH
once | TRBV9 | ASSVGTSGGAGTDTQY
NA | TRBV11-2 | ASSLGTVIATEAF
NA | TRBV21-1 | ASSNTPKEGLNQPQH
NA | TRBV9 | ASRATGRPSYEQY
NA | TRBV18 | ASSPGGKGTSTDTQY
NA | TRBV7-2 | ASSPGPGQAGYEQY
NA | TRBV6-6 | ASSDSIISGNTIY
NA | TRBV6-6 | ASRFGQVSDQPQH
NA | TRBV4-1 | ASSQVGEQY
NA | TRBV5-4 | ASSWPGQGKTDTQY
NA | TRBV21-1 | ASSKALRLSYGYT
NA | TRBV9 | ASGLAGDNEQF
NA | TRBV2 | ASSEGTGMSHEQY
NA | TRBV28 | ASKDLNQPQH
NA | TRBV28 | ASNELTGPNQPQH